These 18 T cell receptor beta chains share one sample of origin, sequenced in a study of blood T cell repertoires in COVID-19 (dated by TCRdb to about 2020). Library prep was done by the immunoSEQ multiplex PCR assay. TCRdb retrieved this table from immuneACCESS and kept in-frame rearrangements only. Not all clones are present; in checked studies, unresolved V genes account for under half, and no reason is known for the remainder. In all, the sample holds tens of thousands of clones, and 86% of those were seen once. In total, the top ten clones hold approximately 14% of the sample. Sample: peripheral blood. The receptors stem from a human donor in a cohort sampled during active COVID-19.

The rearrangement joins TRBV27 to TRBJ2-1; 7 nucleotides agree with TRBD2. CDR1 MNHEY and CDR2 SMNVEV come from the germline V gene (reference sequence). The CDR3 sequence is 14 residues long. After removal of 3 bases from V and 4 bases from J, the junction contained 3 bases not matched to a gene. The CDR3 here is CASSFSGMYNEQFF. Here the CDR3 DNA reads TGTGCCAGCAGTTTCAGCGGGATGTACAATGAGCAGTTCTTC.

The chain links TRBV5-1 to TRBJ2-3; D is ambiguous. CDR1 and CDR2 (germline): SGHRS, YFSETQ. This CDR3 is built from 15 residues. V gave up 0 bases and J gave up 0 bases, with 8 bases separating them. CDR3 DNA sequence: TGCGCCAGCAGCTTGGACGCAGGAAGCACAGATACGCAGTATTTT. It translates to CASSLDAGSTDTQYF.

This clone appeared a few times. Compared with germline, one end of the junction differs, possibly owing to a read error. This rearrangement joins TRBV2 to TRBJ1-5, with D perhaps TRBD1 (6 bases). The CDR3 covers 15 residues. In germline, CDR1 is SNHLY, CDR2 FYNNEI. The CDR3 loop reads CASSRTETSDQPQHF. The CDR3 region has the DNA TGTGCCAGCAGTCGGACAGAAACTAGCGATCAGCCCCAGCATTTT.

There are a few counts of this clone. The chain recombines TRBV3-1 (or the pseudogene TRBV3-2) with TRBJ2-7; TRBD2 is a possible D gene (6 bases). The length of the CDR3 is 14 residues. The V gene lost 4 bases and the J gene lost 2 bases, with 12 bases spanning the gap. The germline gives CDR1 LGHDT, CDR2 YNNKEL (reference sequence). The DNA of the CDR3 is TGTGCCAGCAGCCGCTGGCGGGGCGCCTACGAGCAGTACTTC. It encodes CASSRWRGAYEQYF.

The V call is TRBV10-1, the J call TRBJ2-7, with a possible D match to TRBD2 (6 bases). This CDR3 is built from 14 residues. Trimming stripped 8 bases from V and 4 bases from J, with 18 bases between. Germline-derived CDR1 and CDR2 are WNHNN and SYGVQD (reference sequence). The CDR3 sequence: CASGGTRKAYEQYF. The CDR3 nucleotides read TGCGCCAGCGGCGGGACTCGAAAGGCTTACGAGCAGTACTTC.

The gene calls are TRBV28 and TRBJ1-6; D gene uncertain. Germline CDR1 MDHEN, CDR2 SYDVKM. Trimming cost V 5 bases and J 10 bases, with 15 bases left between them. This CDR3 is 14 amino acids long. The CDR3 protein is CASSPRSLGSPLHF. As DNA, the CDR3 is TGTGCCAGCAGTCCTCGGAGCCTTGGGTCACCCCTCCACTTT.

The rearrangement uses TRBV7-9 and TRBJ2-7; D is uncertain. Between the trimmed V and J ends, which lost 0 bases and 2 bases, there was a span of 8 bases. Per germline, CDR1 SEHNR and CDR2 FQNEAQ (reference sequence). The CDR3 is 14 amino acids. CDR3 region: CASSLASPPYEQYF. CDR3 bases: TGTGCCAGCAGCTTAGCGAGCCCCCCCTACGAGCAGTACTTC.

The chain has TRBV24-1 and TRBJ2-5; 10 nucleotides line up with TRBD1. CDR1 is KGHDR, CDR2 SFDVKD, per germline. J lost 5 bases, V lost 5 bases, and 13 bases had no gene match. This CDR3 is built from 17 residues. CDR3: CATSVGGQGSGVETQYF. The DNA for the CDR3 is TGTGCCACCAGTGTGGGGGGACAGGGGTCGGGTGTGGAGACCCAGTACTTC.

This clone has just a few counts. The chain has TRBV7-3 and TRBJ2-2; a weak D match, TRBD2 (6 bases). This CDR3 comprises 15 residues. Per germline, CDR1 SGHTA and CDR2 FQGTGA. The germline V and J ends were trimmed by 4 bases and 4 bases, with 13 bases remaining between them. In DNA form, the CDR3 reads TGTGCCAGCAGCTCTCGACTAGTGGCCACCGGGGAGCTGTTTTTT. Translation gives CASSSRLVATGELFF.

The CDR3 nucleotides read TGCGCCAGCAGCCATCCCCCTAGCGGCAACCCCTACGAGCAGTACTTC. Amino acid sequence: CASSHPPSGNPYEQYF. The chain joins TRBV4-1 to TRBJ2-7, with 7 bases matching TRBD2. This CDR3 has 16 amino acids. Germline V gives CDR1 MGHRA, CDR2 YSYEKL. V trimming: 3 bases; J trimming: 2 bases; junction bases outside the gene matches: 10.

The genes are TRBV4-1 and TRBJ2-3; D might be TRBD2 (6 bases). V dropped 4 bases and J dropped 2 bases, with 16 bases sitting between them. The germline gives CDR1 MGHRA, CDR2 YSYEKL. The CDR3 consists of 16 residues. Here the CDR3 DNA reads TGCGCCAGCAGCCTTAGGTTAGCGGCAAACACAGATACGCAGTATTTT. The encoded protein is CASSLRLAANTDTQYF.

The chain recombines TRBV28 with TRBJ2-7; TRBD1 might be the D (7 bases). CDR1 is MDHEN, CDR2 SYDVKM, per germline. The length of the CDR3 is 15 residues. V was cut by 6 bases and J by 3 bases, with 18 bases left in between. The CDR3 coding sequence is TGTGCCAGCAGCCGATCGCAGGGGGGTGACTACGAGCAGTACTTC. Amino acids: CASSRSQGGDYEQYF.

The V call is TRBV5-1, the J call TRBJ2-7; D unclear. V was trimmed by 6 bases and J by 2 bases, leaving 21 bases between them. The CDR3 runs 16 residues. In germline, CDR1 is SGHRS, CDR2 YFSETQ. CDR3 residues: CASNPKSNAVAYEQYF. The CDR3 DNA follows: TGCGCCAGCAATCCGAAGAGCAACGCGGTAGCCTACGAGCAGTACTTC.

The chain uses TRBV4-3 and TRBJ2-3; tentatively, D is TRBD2 (6 bases). The V gene's germline CDR1 is LGHNA and CDR2 YSLEER. CDR3 size: 17 residues. V lost 4 bases to trimming and J lost 0 bases, with 17 bases between them. The CDR3: CASSPLLSGASTDTQYF. DNA for the CDR3: TGCGCCAGCAGCCCTCTACTGTCGGGAGCTAGCACAGATACGCAGTATTTT.

The V gene is TRBV11-2, the J gene TRBJ2-3, with 9 bases that match TRBD1. After removal of 5 bases from V and 4 bases from J, the junction contained 7 bases not matched to a gene. Germline CDR1 SGHAT, CDR2 FQNNGV. The CDR3 has 15 amino acids. This CDR3 reads CASSPRTGVADTQYF. The CDR3 DNA reads as TGTGCCAGCAGCCCCCGGACAGGGGTGGCAGATACGCAGTATTTT.

V is TRBV9 and J is TRBJ2-1; maybe TRBD2 (5 bases). The germline V and J ends were trimmed by 3 bases and 6 bases, with 7 bases remaining between them. This CDR3 has 12 amino acids. In germline, CDR1 is SGDLS, CDR2 YYNGEE. The CDR3 DNA sequence: TGTGCCAGCAGCGAACTAGGCAATGAGCAGTTCTTC. Translating gives CASSELGNEQFF.

This rearrangement joins TRBV11-3 to TRBJ2-7, with 9 nucleotides matching TRBD2. V gave up 5 bases and J gave up 11 bases; unmatched junction bases: 10. Germline V lookup: CDR1 SGHNT, CDR2 YENEEA. The CDR3 is 13 residues long. The CDR3 reads CASSRRDSGSEYF. CDR3 coding DNA: TGTGCCAGCAGCCGTAGGGATAGCGGGAGTGAGTACTTC.

The genes are TRBV19 and TRBJ2-3; D uncertain. Germline CDR1 LNHDA, CDR2 SQIVND (reference sequence). The CDR3 has 14 amino acids. V was clipped by 3 bases and J by 5 bases, with 12 bases between them. DNA for the CDR3: TGTGCCAGTAGTATGGCCGGGTTGGTAGATACGCAGTATTTT. Translated: CASSMAGLVDTQYF. Supplemented by reference TRBV19 and TRBJ2-3, the full variable domain reads DGGITQSPKYLFRKEGQNVTLSCEQNLNHDAMYWYRQDPGQGLRLIYYSQIVNDFQKGDIAEGYSVSREKKESFPLTVTSAQKNPTAFYLCASSMAGLVDTQYFGPGTRLTVL.